This T cell receptor (beta chain) was identified during a study of blood T cell repertoires in COVID-19 (dated by TCRdb to 2020 to 2021). For the study in its entirety: Collaborator samples came from the United States, Italy and Spain and covered acute and convalescent phases of COVID-19. A freely available public database, intended as a resource for researchers studying the immune response to SARS-CoV-2, is where the repertoires were released. Where available, HLA class I and class II types were taken from metadata supplied by the sample provider and were not determined by assay-based typing. The material from the prospective study consisted of cDNA or gDNA derived from T cells, B-cell-depleted T cells, or PBMCs. Samples came from the ongoing ImmuneRACE study (first 160 participants) plus 1,254 subjects from 6 global collaborators. Subjects who had been exposed to COVID-19, were actively infected with it, or had recovered from it provided the deeply sampled blood TCRbeta repertoires that made up the dataset. The sample metadata nearly always contained a de-identified subject ID, COVID-19 status, age in years and sex.

The immunoSEQ Assay, a bias-controlled multiplex PCR, was used to amplify TCRbeta CDR3 regions from genomic DNA. On the study's bioinformatics: The number of nucleated cells in each sample was estimated from the amplification of reference gene primers within the assay. To quantify the absolute abundance of each unique TCRbeta CDR3 rearrangement, sequence reads were collapsed and filtered. For each sample, productive Simpson clonality was calculated as the square root of Simpson's diversity index over productive rearrangements. Not all clones reach the TCRdb copy of this immuneACCESS table, which keeps in-frame sequences only. Checked studies attribute under half of the gap to unresolved V genes and leave the rest unexplained. The V and J calls and clone size come from that table; D and trimming were worked out from the DNA. A total of about 180,000 clones appear in this sample, 87% of them only once. The ten largest account for 2% to 3% of the sample.

Of note for this clone: Its antigen is still unknown. The record has no base qualities; no much larger clone is one base away.

The junction shows trimming of 0 bases on V and 10 bases on J, plus 11 bases between the germline ends. Including cysteine and phenylalanine, the CDR3 has 13 amino acids. Only CDR3 DNA is held: 39 bases, read in frame from base 1. The germline V gene sets CDR1 to LGHNA and CDR2 to YSLEER. The paper's findings and limits, for the study overall: Clinical and demographic metadata were provided uncurated, with the amount varying by source and participant.

Collaborating institutions collected whole blood in K2EDTA tubes following their own protocols. For TCRbeta analysis, collaborators shipped samples in one of three forms: frozen whole blood, isolated PBMCs, or DNA extracted from either of those sample types. This TCR came from a man between 35 and 55 years old with active or convalescent COVID-19. The chain is made from TRBV4-3 and TRBJ2-3; a tentative D match to TRBD2 spans 5 bases. The material sequenced was peripheral blood. The DNA is TGCGCCAGCAGCCAAGAGCACGGGGTGCCGCAGTATTTT. Translated, this gives CASSQEHGVPQYF.